This TCR beta chain was sequenced in a study of blood T cell repertoires in COVID-19. The germline gives CDR1 GTSNPN, CDR2 SVGIG (reference sequence). The CDR3 covers 13 residues. J lost 6 bases, V lost 4 bases, and 9 bases had no gene match. Generated by immunoSEQ multiplex PCR, the TCRdb table keeps only in-frame clones and is missing some. The sample consists of a few hundred thousand clones, nearly 90% of them appearing once. This clone was seen only a few times. The gene calls are TRBV30 and TRBJ2-7; 7 nucleotides agree with TRBD1. The TCR comes from a woman between 18 and 30 years old with acute COVID-19. Sample: PBMCs or T cells enriched from blood (not recorded which). This chain's CDR3 is CAWTYGTAREQYF. CDR3 coding DNA: TGTGCCTGGACCTATGGGACAGCTCGCGAGCAGTACTTC.